The entry below describes one T cell receptor (beta chain). V was cut by 4 bases and J by 8 bases, with 9 bases left in between. The CDR3 length is 12 residues. The protocol was immunoSEQ multiplex PCR, while the TCRdb copy is restricted to in-frame clones and leaves out a portion. This table has 250,000 to 350,000 clones, approximately 88% appearing once. The sample originates from a study of blood T cell repertoires in COVID-19. The TCR comes from a human donor with COVID-19, enrolled during active disease. The donor label of this sample is uncertain. The sample comprised peripheral blood. The genes are TRBV12-3 or TRBV12-4 and TRBJ2-1; no clear D. CDR3 sequence (DNA): TGTGCCAGCAGTTCCGAACGGGATGAGCAGTTCTTC. Translated: CASSSERDEQFF.